This section outlines one T cell receptor beta chain sequence together with its context. As originally analysed: Amplification of reference gene primers provided the estimated nucleated cell counts. The assay was immunoSEQ multiplex PCR, and TCRdb's table has in-frame clones only and misses some. V, J and clone size are taken as reported in that table, and D and trimming were inferred from the DNA itself. The sample shows roughly 200,000 clones, around 86% of them seen only once. The sample comes from a study of blood T cell repertoires in COVID-19. About the research overall: Researchers got acute and convalescent COVID-19 samples from the United States, Italy and Spain. In each case, the material was cDNA or gDNA derived from T cells, B-cell-depleted T cells, or PBMCs.

The CDR3 has 19 residues. CDR1 and CDR2 (germline): LGHNA, YSLEER. V trimming: 3 bases; J trimming: 2 bases; junction bases outside the gene matches: 12. This TCR came from a man aged 40-49 years with acute or convalescent COVID-19. The rearrangement links TRBV4-3 to TRBJ2-6; 8 nucleotides match TRBD1. The source material was peripheral blood. Written as DNA, the CDR3 is TGCGCCAGCAGCCACTTAGGACAGGGAACAAGGGCTGGGGCCAACGTCCTGACTTTC. Translating gives CASSHLGQGTRAGANVLTF.